A selection of T cell receptor beta chains follows, all from one sample in a study of blood T cells in healthy people across ages. Each CDR3 protein is one row after TCRdb ran MiXCR on the 5' RACE reads. The data contain some 800,000 distinct CDR3 sequences, roughly 25% of them singletons. The same specimen was also included in a second study, on T cells of mothers and their children.

Sequencing used blood. These receptor sequences come from a boy under 18 in good health. The CDR3 runs from the conserved cysteine through the conserved F or W. D genes are given only for firm matches. Where a row states a size, it is once, few, many or the class of an expanded clone; other rows omit it.

CDR3: CSLPRVAGGPGTQYF
DNA: TGCAGTCTCCCGCGGGTAGCGGGAGGGCCGGGGACCCAGTACTTC
size: .
J: TRBJ2-5
V: TRBV20-1
D: TRBD2

CDR3: CSAVKGNTEAFF
DNA: TGCAGTGCCGTGAAGGGGAACACTGAAGCTTTCTTT
size: .
J: TRBJ1-1
V: TRBV20-1
D: .

CDR3: CASSRPRGTLTDTQYF
DNA: TGCGCCAGCAGCCGGCCCCGCGGAACACTCACAGATACGCAGTATTTT
size: few
J: TRBJ2-3
V: TRBV5-1
D: .

CDR3: CSVEVIEGGADSGSSYEQYF
DNA: TGCAGCGTTGAAGTCATAGAGGGAGGGGCGGATAGCGGGAGCTCCTACGAGCAGTATTTC
size: few
J: TRBJ2-7
V: TRBV29-1
D: TRBD2

CDR3: CSVEAGGEQYF
DNA: TGCAGCGTTGAAGCTGGGGGCGAGCAGTACTTC
size: .
J: TRBJ2-7
V: TRBV29-1
D: .

CDR3: CASSESAVPRGYEQYF
DNA: TGTGCCAGCAGTGAATCAGCGGTACCGCGTGGCTACGAGCAGTACTTC
size: .
J: TRBJ2-7
V: TRBV25-1
D: .

CDR3: CATSMGGDYEQYF
DNA: TGTGCCACCAGCATGGGGGGGGACTACGAGCAGTACTTC
size: few
J: TRBJ2-7
V: TRBV15
D: TRBD2

CDR3: CAIGGQGSQEQYF
DNA: TGTGCCATCGGAGGGCAGGGAAGTCAAGAGCAGTACTTC
size: few
J: TRBJ2-7
V: TRBV10-3
D: .

CDR3: CASGTGGADNEQFF
DNA: TGTGCCAGCGGAACAGGGGGCGCAGACAATGAGCAGTTCTTC
size: few
J: TRBJ2-1
V: TRBV19
D: TRBD1

CDR3: CSARSPGTSGMNEQFF
DNA: TGCAGTGCTAGGAGCCCCGGGACTAGCGGGATGAATGAGCAGTTCTTC
size: .
J: TRBJ2-1
V: TRBV20-1
D: TRBD2

CDR3: CASSWDLAFSYEQYF
DNA: TGCGCCAGCAGCTGGGACTTGGCGTTTTCCTACGAGCAGTACTTC
size: .
J: TRBJ2-7
V: TRBV5-1
D: .

CDR3: CSVVLRTKTGTYEQYF
DNA: TGCAGCGTTGTGCTTCGGACCAAAACAGGGACCTACGAGCAGTACTTC
size: .
J: TRBJ2-7
V: TRBV29-1
D: .

CDR3: CASSATSGSTNIQYF
DNA: TGTGCCAGCAGCGCGACTAGCGGGAGTACAAACATTCAGTACTTC
size: few
J: TRBJ2-4
V: TRBV9
D: TRBD2